A few counts support the clone carrying this T cell receptor (beta chain). The CDR3 length is 15 residues. V shed 1 base and J shed 5 bases, with 12 bases lying between them. Looked up from germline, CDR1 is PRHDT and CDR2 is FYEKMQ (reference sequence). TCRB CDR3 was amplified from 2 ug genomic DNA or less. The repertoire was sequenced with immunoSEQ multiplex PCR; TCRdb's copy has only in-frame clones and lacks some. This sample has roughly 85,000 clones, with around 84% found just once. Time point noted: after dendritic cell vaccination, including at tumor progression/relapse. Isocitrate dehydrogenase mutation was absent in all glioblastoma patients. The source of the sample is a study of glioma-infiltrating T cells after dendritic cell vaccination. Study-level background: Patients had newly diagnosed or recurrent glioblastoma and received dendritic cell vaccines. Between about 2002 and 2013, patients got autologous tumor lysate-pulsed dendritic cell vaccines.

The sequence derives from a human donor with glioblastoma. The chain uses TRBV13 and TRBJ1-3; tentatively, D is TRBD1 (6 bases). The starting material was blood, obtained after dendritic cell vaccination. The CDR3, as DNA: TGTGCCAGCAGCTTAGTAGGGACACAAAGAAACACCATATATTTT. It is translated as CASSLVGTQRNTIYF. Complete variable domain (other parts from reference TRBV13 and TRBJ1-3): AAGVIQSPRHLIKEKRETATLKCYPIPRHDTVYWYQQGPGQDPQFLISFYEKMQSDKGSIPDRFSAQQFSDYHSELNMSSLELGDSALYFCASSLVGTQRNTIYFGEGSWLTVV.